What follows are 17 T cell receptor beta chains derived from one specimen sequenced in a study of CD8+ T cells in alopecia areata. Sequencing templates came from extracted RNA that was reverse transcribed into cDNA. Assay: immunoSEQ multiplex PCR; the TCRdb copy retains only in-frame clones and omits some. The table includes roughly 200,000 clones, about 53% detected once. As to treatment: oral pan-JAK inhibitor, 5-10 mg twice daily. The sequencing used CD8+ T cells sorted from blood, collected at week 24, from a patient treated with tofacitinib. These receptors were taken from a human donor with alopecia areata.

V usage is TRBV29-1 and J usage is TRBJ1-2, with D unresolved. Trimming removed 0 bases from V and 4 bases from J, with 15 bases in between. This CDR3 spans 15 amino acids. Germline V CDR1 and CDR2: SQVTM, ANQGSEA. CDR3: CSVEDPRGSFYGYTF. DNA of the CDR3: TGCAGCGTTGAAGATCCCCGAGGCAGCTTCTATGGCTACACCTTC.

The chain employs TRBV13 and TRBJ2-5, with D hard to call. The CDR3 contains 15 residues. Per germline, CDR1 PRHDT and CDR2 FYEKMQ (reference sequence). The V end was cut by 1 base, the J end by 4 bases, with 13 bases between. The chain's CDR3 is CASSLASVQRETQYF. CDR3 DNA sequence: TGTGCCAGCAGCTTAGCATCAGTACAGCGAGAGACCCAGTACTTC.

A few counts support this clone. The J gene is TRBJ2-4, the V gene TRBV7-3; D possibly uses TRBD1 or TRBD2 (5 bases each). From germline, CDR1 is SGHTA and CDR2 FQGTGA. The CDR3 is 15 residues long. The ends were cut back, 1 base at V and 8 bases at J, with 15 bases in the middle. CDR3 sequence (DNA): TGTGCCAGCAGCTTAAGTGGGGGAGCCGGGGACATTCAGTACTTC. Encoded protein: CASSLSGGAGDIQYF. Supplemented by reference TRBV7-3 and TRBJ2-4, the full variable domain reads GAGVSQTPSNKVTEKGKYVELRCDPISGHTALYWYRQSLGQGPEFLIYFQGTGAADDSGLPNDRFFAVRPEGSVSTLKIQRTERGDSAVYLCASSLSGGAGDIQYFGAGTRLSVL.

V is TRBV19 and J is TRBJ1-1; possibly TRBD1 for D (5 bases). V was trimmed by 4 bases and J by 0 bases, leaving 12 bases between them. This CDR3 comprises 15 residues. Germline V gene data show CDR1 as LNHDA and CDR2 as SQIVND (reference sequence). This chain's CDR3 is CASSRGPEMNTEAFF. The CDR3 DNA reads TGTGCCAGTAGTAGGGGCCCTGAGATGAACACTGAAGCTTTCTTT.

This chain connects TRBV5-6 to TRBJ2-7, with D possibly TRBD1 on 6 matching bases. Trimming removed 2 bases at V and 4 bases at J, with 13 bases between. Germline loops: CDR1 SGHDT, CDR2 YYEEEE. The CDR3 has 14 residues. As DNA, the CDR3 is TGTGCCAGCAGCTTTACCGGGACACAATACGAGCAGTACTTC. It encodes CASSFTGTQYEQYF.

The J gene is TRBJ1-2, the V gene TRBV30; D is perhaps TRBD1 (6 bases). CDR3 length: 14 amino acids. Per the germline V gene, CDR1 is GTSNPN and CDR2 is SVGIG (reference sequence). The ends were cut back, 4 bases at V and 4 bases at J, with 16 bases in the middle. CDR3 in DNA: TGTGCCTGGACCACTGGGGACAACGTCTATGGCTACACCTTC. Its translation: CAWTTGDNVYGYTF.

This clone turned up a few times. The chain couples TRBV29-1 to TRBJ2-5; the match to TRBD1 covers 7 bases. The CDR3 is 13 residues long. V trimming: 6 bases; J trimming: 3 bases; junction bases outside the gene matches: 7. Germline V gene data show CDR1 as SQVTM and CDR2 as ANQGSEA. CDR3 nucleotides: TGCAGCGTGGTCCGGGACAGAGAAGAGACCCAGTACTTC. This codes for CSVVRDREETQYF.

This sequence joins TRBV30 and TRBJ1-4; perhaps TRBD1 as D (5 bases). CDR1 is GTSNPN and CDR2 is SVGIG in the germline V gene (reference sequence). V lost 5 bases, J lost 8 bases, and 21 bases lay in between. This CDR3 comprises 15 residues. CDR3 amino acids: CAWGSGTTKREKLFF. In DNA form, the CDR3 reads TGTGCCTGGGGGTCGGGGACGACGAAACGGGAAAAACTGTTTTTT.

The V call is TRBV13, the J call TRBJ2-7; D unclear. Trimming took 1 base from V and 3 from J, leaving 10 bases between them. CDR1 and CDR2 from the germline V gene are PRHDT and FYEKMQ (reference sequence). The CDR3 sequence is 14 residues long. CDR3 loop: CASSLVGVGYEQYF. In DNA, the CDR3 is TGTGCCAGCAGCTTAGTTGGGGTCGGCTACGAGCAGTACTTC.

This clone was detected only a few times. This chain joins TRBV27 and TRBJ2-7, with TRBD1 matching over 8 bases. The trim removed 5 bases at V and 0 bases at J, leaving 6 bases unmatched. The CDR3 is 15 residues long. Germline CDR1 MNHEY, CDR2 SMNVEV (reference sequence). The CDR3: CASSERTGISYEQYF. As DNA, the CDR3 is TGTGCCAGCAGTGAAAGGACAGGGATCTCCTACGAGCAGTACTTC.

This clone was seen only a few times. This chain links TRBV7-3 with TRBJ2-3; 12 bases match TRBD2. Germline V gene sequence: CDR1 SGHTA, CDR2 FQGTGA. This CDR3 comprises 15 residues. Germline trimming cut 6 bases from V and 3 bases from J; bases unmatched to any gene: 4. This CDR3 is CASRYGLAGTDTQYF. The CDR3 nucleotides are TGTGCCAGCAGATATGGACTAGCGGGGACAGATACGCAGTATTTT.

CDR3 loop: CASSLADRVGNEQFF. For the CDR3, the DNA is TGTGCCAGCAGCTTAGCGGACAGGGTAGGCAATGAGCAGTTCTTC. The chain joins TRBV11-2 to TRBJ2-1, with 8 nucleotides matching TRBD1. V lost 1 base to trimming and J lost 6 bases; unmatched junction nucleotides: 5. The CDR3 contains 15 residues. CDR1 and CDR2 (germline): SGHAT, FQNNGV.

V gene TRBV30 combines with J gene TRBJ2-7, with 9 bases lining up with TRBD1. This CDR3 has 14 residues. Losses at the gene ends were 1 base for V and 4 bases for J; bases not matched to a gene: 5. Germline CDR1 is GTSNPN and CDR2 is SVGIG (reference sequence). The CDR3 DNA is TGTGCCTGGAGTGGAGTGGACAGGGGATACGAGCAGTACTTC. Protein: CAWSGVDRGYEQYF.

This clone turned up a few times. DNA for the CDR3: TGTGCCAGCAGCTTGGGACCGACAGGGTTTAATGAAAAACTGTTTTTT. Protein product: CASSLGPTGFNEKLFF. J is TRBJ1-4 and V is TRBV7-9; 7 nucleotides agree with TRBD1. The CDR3 spans 16 residues. Germline CDR1 SEHNR, CDR2 FQNEAQ (reference sequence). The junction had 8 bases not matched to a gene; V was cut back by 3 bases and J by 4 bases.

This sequence joins TRBV5-1 and TRBJ2-2, with D hard to call. Trimming removed 6 bases at V and 3 bases at J, with 15 bases between. CDR1 SGHRS and CDR2 YFSETQ come from the germline V gene. The CDR3 length is 15 residues. DNA of the CDR3: TGCGCCAGCATTTCAGATCCTTCTTACACCGGGGAGCTGTTTTTT. Translating it yields CASISDPSYTGELFF.

V usage is TRBV7-2 and J usage is TRBJ1-2, with 10 bases matching TRBD1. Per germline, CDR1 SGHTA and CDR2 FQGNSA. V trimming: 5 bases; J trimming: 5 bases; junction bases outside the gene matches: 5. The CDR3 is made up of 14 amino acids. As DNA, the CDR3 is TGTGCCAGCAGCGCCCCGGGACAGGGGTATGGCTACACCTTC. It specifies CASSAPGQGYGYTF.

The gene calls are TRBV4-1 and TRBJ2-3; 8 positions match TRBD2. CDR1 is MGHRA and CDR2 is YSYEKL in the germline V gene. The V and J ends lost 0 bases and 2 bases, in that order; junction bases with no gene match: 7. The length of the CDR3 is 17 residues. Here the CDR3 reads CASSQEGAGGPTDTQYF. In DNA, the CDR3 is TGCGCCAGCAGCCAAGAGGGGGCGGGGGGACCCACAGATACGCAGTATTTT.